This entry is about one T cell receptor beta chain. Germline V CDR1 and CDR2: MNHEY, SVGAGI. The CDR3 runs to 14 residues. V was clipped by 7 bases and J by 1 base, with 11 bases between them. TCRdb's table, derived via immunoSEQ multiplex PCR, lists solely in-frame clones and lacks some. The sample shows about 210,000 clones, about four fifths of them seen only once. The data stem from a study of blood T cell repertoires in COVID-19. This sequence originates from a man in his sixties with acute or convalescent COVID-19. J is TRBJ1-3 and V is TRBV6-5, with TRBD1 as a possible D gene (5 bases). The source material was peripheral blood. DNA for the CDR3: TGTGCCAGCATCCCGGGGGGATCTGGAAACACCATATATTTT. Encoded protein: CASIPGGSGNTIYF.